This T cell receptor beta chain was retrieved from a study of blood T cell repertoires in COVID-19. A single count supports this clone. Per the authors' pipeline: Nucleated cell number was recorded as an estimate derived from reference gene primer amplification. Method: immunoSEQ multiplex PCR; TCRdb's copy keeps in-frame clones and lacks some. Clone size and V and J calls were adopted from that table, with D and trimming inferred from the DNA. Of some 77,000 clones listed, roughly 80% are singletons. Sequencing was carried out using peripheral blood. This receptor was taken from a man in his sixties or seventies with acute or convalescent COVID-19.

The CDR3 DNA follows: TGCGCCAGCAGCCAAGATGGACTAGCGGCAGACACAGATACGCAGTATTTT. It codes for CASSQDGLAADTDTQYF. The chain recombines TRBV4-1 with TRBJ2-3; 10 nucleotides line up with TRBD2. Per the germline V gene, CDR1 is MGHRA and CDR2 is YSYEKL. The CDR3 has 17 amino acids. The junction had 5 bases not matched to a gene; V was cut back by 0 bases and J by 2 bases.